Described below is a single T cell receptor (beta chain) sequence and its context. The data derive from a study of early T cells in non-severe SARS-CoV-2 infection. Study-wide background: Chains were unpaired, as sequencing was done on bulk RNA from unsorted whole blood.

One entry per CDR3 protein results from TCRdb running MiXCR on the 5' RACE reads. The sample includes about 49,000 distinct CDR3 sequences, 10% to 15% of them seen just once. This TCR was recovered from an adult who was a healthcare worker with PCR-confirmed SARS-CoV-2 infection or an uninfected control (not recorded which). Sequencing input: whole blood.

The CDR3: CASSLKWVGNQPQHF. CDR3 sequence (DNA): TGTGCCAGCAGTTTAAAGTGGGTGGGCAATCAGCCCCAGCATTTT. The chain is built from TRBV12-3 or TRBV12-4 and TRBJ1-5, with D uncertain. This CDR3 is 15 amino acids long. Deletions cut 2 bases from V and 2 bases from J, with 10 bases between.